What follows are 18 T cell receptor beta chains derived from one specimen sequenced in a study of blood T cell repertoires in COVID-19. Here immunoSEQ multiplex PCR was the method, and the copy in TCRdb shows in-frame clones only, minus some. The data hold 150,000 to 200,000 clones, with 70% to 85% observed a single time. Sequencing was performed on PBMCs or T cells enriched from blood (not recorded which). These receptors originate from a woman in her sixties or seventies with acute COVID-19.

The V and J genes are TRBV5-5 and TRBJ2-3; D gene uncertain. Germline CDR1 is SGHKS and CDR2 is YYEKEE (reference sequence). V dropped 6 bases and J dropped 6 bases, with 20 bases sitting between them. This CDR3 has 15 amino acids. The CDR3 is CASTSKARERDTQYF. In DNA form, the CDR3 reads TGTGCCAGCACCTCAAAGGCTAGAGAGCGCGATACGCAGTATTTT.

The gene calls are TRBV20-1 and TRBJ1-5; 10 bases fit TRBD1. Germline values: CDR1 DFQATT, CDR2 SNEGSKA (reference sequence). V gave up 3 bases and J gave up 8 bases; unmatched junction bases: 10. The CDR3 has 15 residues. The CDR3, as DNA: TGCAGTGCTAGTTCACGGGACAGGGGAAGTGAGCCCCAGCATTTT. Translated: CSASSRDRGSEPQHF.

The gene calls are TRBV30 and TRBJ1-4; 8 nucleotides agree with TRBD1. V dropped 1 base and J dropped 0; count of bases not matched to a gene: 22. This CDR3 is 22 amino acids long. The germline gives CDR1 GTSNPN, CDR2 SVGIG (reference sequence). The CDR3 loop reads CAWSAQTRIRGTGDATNEKLFF. The CDR3 nucleotides are TGTGCCTGGAGTGCCCAAACACGGATCAGGGGGACAGGTGATGCAACTAATGAAAAACTGTTTTTT.

The J gene is TRBJ2-5, the V gene TRBV6-5; TRBD2 might be the D (5 bases). CDR3 length: 11 residues. V gave up 5 bases and J gave up 4 bases, with 5 bases separating them. Germline V gene sequence: CDR1 MNHEY, CDR2 SVGAGI. The CDR3 sequence: CASSSGETQYF. The CDR3 DNA is TGTGCCAGCAGTAGCGGAGAGACCCAGTACTTC.

The chain uses TRBV6-5 and TRBJ1-2, with no clear D. Germline assignment: CDR1 MNHEY and CDR2 SVGAGI. This CDR3 contains 12 residues. The V gene lost 7 bases and the J gene lost 1 base, with 7 bases spanning the gap. The CDR3 coding sequence is TGTGCCAGCACTGGCAGTAACTATGGCTACACCTTC. This sequence encodes CASTGSNYGYTF.

The chain has TRBV3-1 (or the pseudogene TRBV3-2) and TRBJ1-2; D uncertain. The CDR3 length is 12 residues. CDR1 and CDR2 (germline): LGHDT, YNNKEL (reference sequence). Between the trimmed V and J ends, which lost 1 base and 6 bases, there was a span of 6 bases. The CDR3 is CASSQASHGYTF. CDR3 coding DNA: TGTGCCAGCAGCCAAGCATCCCATGGCTACACCTTC.

V is TRBV5-1 and J is TRBJ2-7; no firm D call. Germline V gene sequence: CDR1 SGHRS, CDR2 YFSETQ. Trimming cost V 3 bases and J 2 bases, with 15 bases left between them. The CDR3 loop spans 15 amino acids. The chain's CDR3 is CASSSSVSTPYEQYF. The DNA of the CDR3 is TGCGCCAGCAGCTCTTCAGTCTCCACACCCTACGAGCAGTACTTC.

This clone was detected only once. The V gene is TRBV7-2, the J gene TRBJ1-2; D possibly corresponds to TRBD1 (6 bases). Looked up from germline, CDR1 is SGHTA and CDR2 is FQGNSA. The CDR3 contains 16 residues. V lost 1 base and J lost 3, with 15 bases in between. CDR3 sequence: CASSLEIGQGYYGYTF. DNA of the CDR3: TGTGCCAGCAGCTTAGAAATCGGGCAGGGGTACTATGGCTACACCTTC.

The genes are TRBV7-2 and TRBJ2-1; D may be TRBD1 (5 bases). CDR1 and CDR2 (germline): SGHTA, FQGNSA. Trimming cost V 4 bases and J 0 bases, with 10 bases left between them. This CDR3 spans 15 amino acids. The CDR3 DNA reads as TGTGCCAGCAGCTCCGACAGTTCCTCCTACAATGAGCAGTTCTTC. Its protein is CASSSDSSSYNEQFF.

The chain has TRBV6-5 and TRBJ1-5, with no clear D. The CDR3 has 13 residues. V lost 0 bases and J 5 bases, leaving 5 bases between the germline ends. Germline V gives CDR1 MNHEY, CDR2 SVGAGI. The CDR3 DNA sequence: TGTGCCAGCAGTTACTCGAGATATCAGCCCCAGCATTTT. As protein: CASSYSRYQPQHF.

The rearrangement uses TRBV19 and TRBJ2-6, with 8 positions matching TRBD1. The CDR3 consists of 19 residues. Germline V gives CDR1 LNHDA, CDR2 SQIVND (reference sequence). V was clipped by 10 bases and J by 0 bases; unmatched bases: 17. The CDR3 region is CATTRGGGQVNSGANVLTF. CDR3 nucleotides: TGTGCCACCACGAGAGGAGGGGGACAGGTAAACTCTGGGGCCAACGTCCTGACTTTC.

CDR3 DNA sequence: TGTGCCCCCAACCTTCGGGACAGGGAACTCAATCAGCCCCAGCATTTT. It specifies CAPNLRDRELNQPQHF. The chain joins TRBV24-1 to TRBJ1-5, with TRBD1 identical over 9 bases. The V segment lost 12 bases and the J segment 3 bases; nucleotides outside the gene matches: 14. The CDR3 extends over 16 amino acids. CDR1 and CDR2 from the germline V gene are KGHDR and SFDVKD.

The chain links TRBV7-9 to TRBJ2-5; 9 bases are shared with TRBD1. Germline CDR1 SEHNR, CDR2 FQNEAQ (reference sequence). This CDR3 is built from 14 residues. V lost 6 bases and J lost 4; bases outside the gene matches: 6. CDR3 bases: TGTGCCAGCAGTCTAACAGGGGGCCGAGAGACCCAGTACTTC. Its translation: CASSLTGGRETQYF.

This chain joins TRBV11-2 and TRBJ1-6, with D possibly matching TRBD1 (5 bases). The V gene lost 0 bases and the J gene lost 0 bases, with 9 bases spanning the gap. CDR1 is SGHAT, CDR2 FQNNGV, per germline. This CDR3 has 17 amino acids. The CDR3 bases are TGTGCCAGCAGCTTAGAGGGGCGAGGCTCCTATAATTCACCCCTCCACTTT. This encodes CASSLEGRGSYNSPLHF.

This clone was picked up a small number of times. The rearrangement uses TRBV5-4 and TRBJ1-1; D not resolved. Germline V lookup: CDR1 SGHNT, CDR2 YYREEE (reference sequence). CDR3 size: 15 residues. The V gene lost 4 bases and the J gene lost 3 bases, with 16 bases spanning the gap. As DNA, the CDR3 is TGTGCCAGCAGCCCGGCCGGGGATGTGCACACTGAAGCTTTCTTT. Translated: CASSPAGDVHTEAFF.

The chain carries TRBV9 and TRBJ2-4, with TRBD2 as a possible D gene (6 bases). The CDR3 length is 12 residues. Trimming removed 0 bases at V and 8 bases at J, with 6 bases between. The germline V gene encodes CDR1 SGDLS and CDR2 YYNGEE. The CDR3: CASSVAGDIQYF. The CDR3 nucleotides read TGTGCCAGCAGCGTAGCGGGGGACATTCAGTACTTC.

This clone appeared a single time. The rearrangement uses TRBV29-1 and TRBJ1-1, with D possibly being TRBD1 (5 bases). The CDR3 covers 13 residues. Germline assignment: CDR1 SQVTM and CDR2 ANQGSEA. The germline V and J ends were trimmed by 4 bases and 0 bases, with 9 bases remaining between them. The CDR3 protein is CSVAVRVNTEAFF. The CDR3, as DNA: TGCAGCGTTGCCGTCAGGGTGAACACTGAAGCTTTCTTT.

This rearrangement joins TRBV18 to TRBJ1-5, with TRBD1 as a possible D gene (5 bases). CDR1 and CDR2 (germline): KGHSH, LQKENI. The CDR3 is made up of 14 amino acids. The V and J ends lost 5 bases and 5 bases respectively, with 13 bases between them. The CDR3 sequence: CASSKGPGDQPQHF. The CDR3 DNA is TGTGCCAGCTCAAAGGGCCCGGGGGATCAGCCCCAGCATTTT. Filled out from reference TRBV18 and TRBJ1-5, the complete variable domain reads NAGVMQNPRHLVRRRGQEARLRCSPMKGHSHVYWYRQLPEEGLKFMVYLQKENIIDESGMPKERFSAEFPKEGPSILRIQQVVRGDSAAYFCASSKGPGDQPQHFGDGTRLSIL.